This T cell receptor beta chain was captured by sequencing in a study of T cell changes during pregnancy in multiple sclerosis. Some clones are missing from TCRdb's copy, which holds only in-frame ones; the method was immunoSEQ multiplex PCR. The sample carries some 28,000 clones, roughly 91% recorded once. Looked up from germline, CDR1 is SGHNT and CDR2 is YYREEE (reference sequence). V shed 3 bases and J shed 4 bases, with 11 bases lying between them. The CDR3 spans 13 residues. This specimen was CD4+ T cells from peripheral blood mononuclear cells, taken in the first trimester of pregnancy. The receptor's source is a female donor in good health, enrolled as a control in a pregnancy study. The rearrangement links TRBV5-4 to TRBJ2-7; the D gene is possibly TRBD1 (6 bases). The CDR3 DNA sequence: TGTGCCAGCAGCTCTGGGGGCGGGTACGAGCAGTACTTC. Amino acids: CASSSGGGYEQYF. The full variable domain, completed using reference TRBV5-4 and TRBJ2-7, is ETGVTQSPTHLIKTRGQQVTLRCSSQSGHNTVSWYQQALGQGPQFIFQYYREEENGRGNFPPRFSGLQFPNYSSELNVNALELDDSALYLCASSSGGGYEQYFGPGTRLTVT.